This T cell receptor (beta chain) stems from a study of shared clonotypes between healthy human individuals. As for the study in general: Each donor's CD8 memory used one plate, CD8 naive two, each CD4 subset three.

Of note for this clone: Its matching antigen is unknown.

This CDR3 spans 16 amino acids. With 2 bases clipped from V and 8 bases from J, the junction kept 10 bases outside the gene matches. Germline CDR1 is KGHSH and CDR2 is LQKENI. Regarding the study as a whole: Only blood underwent sampling, and tissue repertoires likely differ. Non-shared clonotypes were found to have lower generation probabilities than the clonotypes that were shared by all four of the sorted-subset donors.

Profiled with immunoSEQ multiplex PCR; TCRdb holds only in-frame clones, not every one. The repertoire consists of over 1.4 million clones, with approximately 97% occurring once and the leading ten covering roughly 1.2%. The chain couples TRBV18 to TRBJ2-1; 9 positions match TRBD1. This TCR was sampled from a man aged 30 to 45 in good health. Sequenced sample: naive CD4+ T cells sorted from blood. Indicated subset: CD45RA+ positively selected. The CDR3 nucleotides read TGTGCCAGCTCACCAAGGGGGACAGGGCAGGTGCATGAGCAGTTCTTC. As protein: CASSPRGTGQVHEQFF.